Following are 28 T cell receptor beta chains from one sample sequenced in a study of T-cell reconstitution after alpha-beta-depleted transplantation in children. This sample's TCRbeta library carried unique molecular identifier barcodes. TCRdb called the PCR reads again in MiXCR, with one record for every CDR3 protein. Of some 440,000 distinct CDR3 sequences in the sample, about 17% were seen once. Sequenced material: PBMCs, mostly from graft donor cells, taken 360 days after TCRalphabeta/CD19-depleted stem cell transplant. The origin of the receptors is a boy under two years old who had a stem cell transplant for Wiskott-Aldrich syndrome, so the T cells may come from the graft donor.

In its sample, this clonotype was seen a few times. The DNA for the CDR3 is TGTGCCAGCAGTCGTACCCGGGAAAAACTGTTTTTT. Translation: CASSRTREKLFF. V is TRBV6-5 and J is TRBJ1-4; D uncertain. CDR3 length equals 12 residues. Per germline, CDR1 MNHEY and CDR2 SVGAGI. Trimming pared 5 bases from V and 8 bases from J, leaving 9 bases between.

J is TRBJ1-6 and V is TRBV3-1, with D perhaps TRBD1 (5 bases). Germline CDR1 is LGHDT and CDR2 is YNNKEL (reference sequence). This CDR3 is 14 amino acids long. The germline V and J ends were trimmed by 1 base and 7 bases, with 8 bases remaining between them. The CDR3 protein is CASSQGQKNSPLHF. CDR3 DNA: TGTGCCAGCAGCCAAGGACAGAAGAATTCACCCCTCCACTTT.

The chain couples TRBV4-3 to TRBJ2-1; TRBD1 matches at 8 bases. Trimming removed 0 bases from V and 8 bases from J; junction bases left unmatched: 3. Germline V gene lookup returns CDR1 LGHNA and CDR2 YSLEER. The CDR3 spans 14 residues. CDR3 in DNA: TGCGCCAGCAGCCAAGATATGACAGGGGATGAGCAGTTCTTC. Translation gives CASSQDMTGDEQFF.

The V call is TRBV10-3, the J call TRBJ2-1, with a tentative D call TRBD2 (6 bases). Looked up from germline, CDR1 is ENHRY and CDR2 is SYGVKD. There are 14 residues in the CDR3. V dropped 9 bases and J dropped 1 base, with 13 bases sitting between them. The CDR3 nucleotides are TGTGCCATTAGCGGCCGGGGGTCCTACAATGAGCAGTTCTTC. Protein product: CAISGRGSYNEQFF.

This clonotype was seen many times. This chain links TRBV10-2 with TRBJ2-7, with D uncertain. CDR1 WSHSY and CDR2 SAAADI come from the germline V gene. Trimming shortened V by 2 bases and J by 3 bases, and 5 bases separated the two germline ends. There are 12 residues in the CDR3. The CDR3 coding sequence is TGCGCCAGCAGTGAGGGTAGCTACGAGCAGTACTTC. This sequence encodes CASSEGSYEQYF.

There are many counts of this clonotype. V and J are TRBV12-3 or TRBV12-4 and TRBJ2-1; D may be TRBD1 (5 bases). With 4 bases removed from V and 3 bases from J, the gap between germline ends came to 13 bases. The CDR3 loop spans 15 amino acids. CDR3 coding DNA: TGTGCCAGCAGTTGGACAAATCTGGTCTACAATGAGCAGTTCTTC. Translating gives CASSWTNLVYNEQFF.

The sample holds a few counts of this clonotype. In nucleotides, the CDR3 is TGTGCCAGCAGCCATTCTAGCGGGAGAAACACCGGGGAGCTGTTTTTT. Its protein product is CASSHSSGRNTGELFF. The gene calls are TRBV11-2 and TRBJ2-2; 10 nucleotides line up with TRBD2. The CDR3 length is 16 residues. Trimming cost V 5 bases and J 2 bases; bases outside gene matches: 5. Germline V CDR1 and CDR2: SGHAT, FQNNGV.

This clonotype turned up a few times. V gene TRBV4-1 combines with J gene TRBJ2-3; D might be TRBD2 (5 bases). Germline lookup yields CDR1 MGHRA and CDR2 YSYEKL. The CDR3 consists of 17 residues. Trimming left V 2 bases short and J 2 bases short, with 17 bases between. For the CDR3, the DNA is TGCGCCAGCAGCCAACCACCTAGCACCCTCCACACAGATACGCAGTATTTT. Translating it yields CASSQPPSTLHTDTQYF.

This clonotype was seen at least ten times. The chain's CDR3 is CASSFGPSSYNEQFF. The CDR3 DNA reads as TGCGCCAGCAGCTTTGGTCCTAGCTCTTACAATGAGCAGTTCTTC. V gene TRBV5-1 combines with J gene TRBJ2-1; TRBD2 is a possible D gene (5 bases). Germline V gene lookup returns CDR1 SGHRS and CDR2 YFSETQ. Trimming left V 2 bases short and J 4 bases short, with 13 bases between. The CDR3 is made up of 15 amino acids. Full variable domain (missing parts from reference TRBV5-1 and TRBJ2-1): KAGVTQTPRYLIKTRGQQVTLSCSPISGHRSVSWYQQTPGQGLQFLFEYFSETQRNKGNFPGRFSGRQFSNSRSEMNVSTLELGDSALYLCASSFGPSSYNEQFFGPGTRLTVL.

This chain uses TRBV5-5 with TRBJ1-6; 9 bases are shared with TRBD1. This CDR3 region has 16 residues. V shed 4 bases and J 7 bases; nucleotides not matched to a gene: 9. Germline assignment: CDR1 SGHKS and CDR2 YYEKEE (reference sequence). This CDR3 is CASSHHRDRDNSPLHF. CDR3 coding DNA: TGTGCCAGCAGCCATCACCGGGACAGGGACAATTCACCCCTCCACTTT.

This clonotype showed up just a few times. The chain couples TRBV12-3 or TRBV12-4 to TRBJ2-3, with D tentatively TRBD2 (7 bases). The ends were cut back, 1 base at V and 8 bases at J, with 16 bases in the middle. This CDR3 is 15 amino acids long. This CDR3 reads CASSLGAGRGGTQYF. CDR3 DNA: TGTGCCAGCAGTTTAGGAGCCGGAAGGGGGGGTACGCAGTATTTT.

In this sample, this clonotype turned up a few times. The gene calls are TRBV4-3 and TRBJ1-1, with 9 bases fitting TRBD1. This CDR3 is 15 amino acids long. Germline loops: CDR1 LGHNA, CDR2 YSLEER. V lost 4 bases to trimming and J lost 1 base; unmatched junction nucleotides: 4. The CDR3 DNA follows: TGCGCCAGCAGCCGTGACAGGGGGGGGAACACTGAAGCTTTCTTT. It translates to CASSRDRGGNTEAFF.

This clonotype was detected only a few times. Here the CDR3 DNA reads TGCGCCAGCAGCTTGTTTCCCCCGGGAAACCAAGAGACCCAGTACTTC. This sequence encodes CASSLFPPGNQETQYF. The rearrangement links TRBV5-1 to TRBJ2-5; tentatively, D is TRBD2 (5 bases). The germline V and J ends were trimmed by 1 base and 0 bases, with 13 bases remaining between them. From germline, CDR1 is SGHRS and CDR2 YFSETQ. This CDR3 has 16 residues.

The CDR3 here is CASSDTRLTQETQYF. CDR3 DNA sequence: TGTGCCAGCAGTGATACGAGACTAACCCAAGAGACCCAGTACTTC. This sequence joins TRBV2 and TRBJ2-5; possible D gene TRBD2, 5 bases. This CDR3 spans 15 amino acids. Trimming cost V 3 bases and J 1 base, with 12 bases left between them. CDR1 and CDR2 (germline): SNHLY, FYNNEI.

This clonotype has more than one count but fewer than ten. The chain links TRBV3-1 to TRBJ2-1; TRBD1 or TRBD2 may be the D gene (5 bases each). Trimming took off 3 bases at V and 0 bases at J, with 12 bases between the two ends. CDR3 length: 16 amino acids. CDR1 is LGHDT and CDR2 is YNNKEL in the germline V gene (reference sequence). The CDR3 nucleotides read TGTGCCAGCAGCCAGTCGGGGCGCAGCTCCTACAATGAGCAGTTCTTC. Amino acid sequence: CASSQSGRSSYNEQFF.

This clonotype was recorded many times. Here the CDR3 reads CAIAPSAPFSYNEQFF. CDR3 coding DNA: TGTGCCATCGCCCCTAGCGCGCCCTTCTCCTACAATGAGCAGTTCTTC. This rearrangement joins TRBV2 to TRBJ2-1; D may be TRBD2 (6 bases). The CDR3 runs to 16 residues. Trimming stripped 10 bases from V and 0 bases from J, with 19 bases between. Germline V gene data show CDR1 as SNHLY and CDR2 as FYNNEI.

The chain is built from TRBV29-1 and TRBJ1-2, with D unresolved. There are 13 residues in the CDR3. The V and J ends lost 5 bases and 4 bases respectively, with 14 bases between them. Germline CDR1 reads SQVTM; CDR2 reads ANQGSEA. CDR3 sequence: CSVPSSWFYGYTF. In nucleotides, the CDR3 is TGCAGCGTTCCCTCCTCCTGGTTCTATGGCTACACCTTC.

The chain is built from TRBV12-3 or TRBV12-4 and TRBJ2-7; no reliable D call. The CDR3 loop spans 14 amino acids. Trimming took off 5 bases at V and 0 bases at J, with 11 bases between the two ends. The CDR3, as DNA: TGTGCCAGCAGTCCAGTAAAGGGCTCCTACGAGCAGTACTTC. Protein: CASSPVKGSYEQYF.

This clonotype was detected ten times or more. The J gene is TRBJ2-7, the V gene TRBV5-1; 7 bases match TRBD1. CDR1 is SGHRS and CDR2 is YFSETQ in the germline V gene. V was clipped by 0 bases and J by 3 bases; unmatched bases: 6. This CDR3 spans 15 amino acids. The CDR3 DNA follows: TGCGCCAGCAGCTTGGCCGCGACAGGGCACTACGAGCAGTACTTC. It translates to CASSLAATGHYEQYF.

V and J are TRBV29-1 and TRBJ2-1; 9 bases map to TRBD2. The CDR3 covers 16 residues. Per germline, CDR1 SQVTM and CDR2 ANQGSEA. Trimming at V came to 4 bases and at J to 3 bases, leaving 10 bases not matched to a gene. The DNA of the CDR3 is TGCAGCGTTGGAGGTGTAGCGGGGGATATCTACAATGAGCAGTTCTTC. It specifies CSVGGVAGDIYNEQFF.

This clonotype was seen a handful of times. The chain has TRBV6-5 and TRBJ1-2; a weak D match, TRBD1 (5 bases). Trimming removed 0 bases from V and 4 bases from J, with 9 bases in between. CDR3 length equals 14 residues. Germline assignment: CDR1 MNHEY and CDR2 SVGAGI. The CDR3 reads CASSYSSGAYGYTF. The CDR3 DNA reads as TGTGCCAGCAGTTACTCATCCGGGGCCTATGGCTACACCTTC.

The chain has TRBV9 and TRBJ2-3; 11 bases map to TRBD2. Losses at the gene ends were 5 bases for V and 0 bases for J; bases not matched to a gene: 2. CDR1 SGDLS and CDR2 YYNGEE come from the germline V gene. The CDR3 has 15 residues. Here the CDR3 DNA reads TGTGCCAGCAGTACTAGCGGGAGAAGCACAGATACGCAGTATTTT. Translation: CASSTSGRSTDTQYF.

CDR3: CATSMTDRDTGELFF. The CDR3 bases are TGTGCCACCAGTATGACGGACAGGGACACCGGGGAGCTGTTTTTT. The rearrangement joins TRBV24-1 to TRBJ2-2, with 8 nucleotides matching TRBD1. The germline V gene has CDR1 KGHDR and CDR2 SFDVKD. V gave up 6 bases and J gave up 3 bases; unmatched junction bases: 5. This CDR3 has 15 residues.

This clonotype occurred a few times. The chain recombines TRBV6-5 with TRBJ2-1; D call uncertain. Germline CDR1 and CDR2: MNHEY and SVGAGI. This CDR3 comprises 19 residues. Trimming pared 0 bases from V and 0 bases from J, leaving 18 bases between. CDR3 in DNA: TGTGCCAGCAGTTACTCCTTCAGAGAGGCGCTAAGCTCCTACAATGAGCAGTTCTTC. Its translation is CASSYSFREALSSYNEQFF.

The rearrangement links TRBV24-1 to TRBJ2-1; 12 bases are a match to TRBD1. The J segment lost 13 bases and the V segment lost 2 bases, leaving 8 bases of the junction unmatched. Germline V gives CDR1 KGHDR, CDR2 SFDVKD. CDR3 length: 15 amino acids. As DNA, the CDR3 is TGTGCCACCAGTGATTCCGGGACAGGGGGCGGGGGACAGTTCTTC. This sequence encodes CATSDSGTGGGGQFF.

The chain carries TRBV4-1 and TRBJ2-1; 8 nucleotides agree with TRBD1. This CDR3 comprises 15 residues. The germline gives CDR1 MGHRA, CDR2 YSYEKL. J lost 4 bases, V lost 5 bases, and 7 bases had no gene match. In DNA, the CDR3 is TGCGCCAGCAGCTTACAGGGGGTGAGGTACAATGAGCAGTTCTTC. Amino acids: CASSLQGVRYNEQFF.

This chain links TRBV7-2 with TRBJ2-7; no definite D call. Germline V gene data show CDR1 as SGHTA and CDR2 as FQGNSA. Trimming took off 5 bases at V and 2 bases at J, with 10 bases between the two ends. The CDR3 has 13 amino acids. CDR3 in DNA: TGTGCCAGCAGCATACGAAGGGCCTACGAGCAGTACTTC. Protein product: CASSIRRAYEQYF.

Here the CDR3 DNA reads TGCAGCGTTGAGGAGGGGGTCGGGGAGCTGTTTTTT. Amino acids: CSVEEGVGELFF. The chain employs TRBV29-1 and TRBJ2-2; either TRBD1 or TRBD2 may fit D (6 bases each). CDR3 length equals 12 residues. V was pared by 3 bases and J by 7 bases, with 9 bases between. Germline loops: CDR1 SQVTM, CDR2 ANQGSEA.